Below, 30 T cell receptor beta chains from the same sample are listed, as sequenced in a study of CD8 T cells in Susac syndrome. Random hexamers were used to reverse transcribe an amount of about 0.45 to 1 ug RNA. Each CDR3 protein gets one entry after TCRdb re-called the immunoSEQ multiplex PCR reads with MiXCR. The top ten clones hold around 0.12% of a sample with some 120,000 distinct CDR3 sequences, approximately 94% of them seen once. Sequencing was done on a sample of CD4+ T cells from PBMCs. These receptor sequences come from a human donor with multiple sclerosis.

The V gene is TRBV12-3 or TRBV12-4, the J gene TRBJ1-1; D not resolved. Trimming left V 3 bases short and J 3 bases short, with 5 bases between. CDR3 length: 12 amino acids. CDR3 DNA sequence: TGTGCCAGCAGTTTCGTCCACACTGAAGCTTTCTTT. This encodes CASSFVHTEAFF.

The V and J genes are TRBV29-1 and TRBJ2-6, with D unclear. CDR3 size: 14 residues. Germline CDR1 reads SQVTM; CDR2 reads ANQGSEA. V lost 4 bases to trimming and J lost 0 bases, with 7 bases between them. The CDR3 DNA is TGCAGCGTTGTAGCATCCTCTGGGGCCAACGTCCTGACTTTC. Protein product: CSVVASSGANVLTF.

The chain is built from TRBV20-1 and TRBJ2-3; tentative D call: TRBD2 (7 bases). This CDR3 region has 13 residues. The germline gives CDR1 DFQATT, CDR2 SNEGSKA (reference sequence). CDR3 in amino acids: CRGGAAYPDTQYF. In DNA, the CDR3 is TGCAGGGGGGGGGCCGCGTACCCAGATACGCAGTATTTT.

This chain links TRBV30 with TRBJ2-3, with 7 bases matching TRBD2. With 3 bases clipped from V and 2 bases from J, the junction kept 8 bases outside the gene matches. The germline gives CDR1 GTSNPN, CDR2 SVGIG (reference sequence). CDR3 length: 15 amino acids. The CDR3 DNA sequence: TGTGCCTGGAGCTCAGGCGGGGGAAACACAGATACGCAGTATTTT. Translation: CAWSSGGGNTDTQYF.

The chain links TRBV10-3 to TRBJ1-2; D perhaps matches TRBD1 (6 bases). Germline values: CDR1 ENHRY, CDR2 SYGVKD. V gave up 3 bases and J gave up 7 bases, with 9 bases separating them. CDR3 size: 12 residues. DNA of the CDR3: TGTGCCATCAGTGACACAGGGACTGGCTACACCTTC. It yields the protein CAISDTGTGYTF.

This clonotype was picked up one time. J is TRBJ1-5 and V is TRBV20-1; 12 positions agree with TRBD1. CDR3 length equals 18 residues. The V segment lost 6 bases and the J segment 3 bases; nucleotides outside the gene matches: 15. Germline assignment: CDR1 DFQATT and CDR2 SNEGSKA (reference sequence). CDR3 loop: CSALSRDRGRRTNQPQHF. CDR3 DNA sequence: TGCAGTGCCTTATCCCGGGACAGGGGGCGTAGGACCAATCAGCCCCAGCATTTT.

The chain carries TRBV6-5 and TRBJ2-3, with 11 nucleotides matching TRBD2. The CDR3 has 17 amino acids. CDR1 MNHEY and CDR2 SVGAGI come from the germline V gene. The V gene end was trimmed by 0 bases and the J gene end by 3 bases; junction bases not matched to a gene: 5. CDR3 residues: CASSYSILAGGTDTQYF. CDR3 DNA sequence: TGTGCCAGCAGTTACTCGATTCTAGCGGGAGGAACAGATACGCAGTATTTT.

The CDR3 reads CASSLVGRGPSTDTQYF. The CDR3 DNA sequence: TGTGCCAGCAGCTTGGTGGGGAGGGGACCTAGCACAGATACGCAGTATTTT. V is TRBV5-6 and J is TRBJ2-3; 7 nucleotides match TRBD2. Germline V gene data show CDR1 as SGHDT and CDR2 as YYEEEE. The CDR3 has 17 residues. The ends lost 0 bases at V and 0 bases at J; junction bases unmatched: 7.

The chain uses TRBV27 and TRBJ2-7; TRBD1 agrees at 10 bases. In germline, CDR1 is MNHEY, CDR2 SMNVEV (reference sequence). This CDR3 has 13 residues. J lost 7 bases, V lost 7 bases, and 7 bases had no gene match. Written as DNA, the CDR3 is TGTGCCAGCAAGGGGACAGGGGTATGGGAGCAGTACTTC. Its translation is CASKGTGVWEQYF.

This clonotype was seen a single time. V is TRBV4-3 and J is TRBJ1-3, with D unresolved. V was trimmed by 1 base and J by 0 bases, leaving 7 bases between them. Per the germline V gene, CDR1 is LGHNA and CDR2 is YSLEER. The CDR3 runs 15 residues. CDR3 bases: TGCGCCAGCAGCCAAGGGGCAGGCTCTGGAAACACCATATATTTT. This codes for CASSQGAGSGNTIYF.

The chain is built from TRBV28 and TRBJ2-3, with 9 bases fitting TRBD1. Per germline, CDR1 MDHEN and CDR2 SYDVKM. The length of the CDR3 is 14 residues. V shed 10 bases, J shed 2 bases, and the junction held 7 bases outside the gene matches. The CDR3 coding sequence is TGTGCCACCCAAACAGGGGGCGTCACAGATACGCAGTATTTT. Translation: CATQTGGVTDTQYF.

The chain is built from TRBV7-8 and TRBJ1-4, with TRBD1 identical over 9 bases. This CDR3 is built from 15 residues. The germline V gene has CDR1 SGHVS and CDR2 FQNEAQ. J was trimmed by 5 bases and V by 3 bases; bases with no gene match: 4. CDR3 amino acids: CASSFVGQGNEKLFF. The CDR3 DNA is TGTGCCAGCAGCTTTGTAGGACAGGGGAATGAAAAACTGTTTTTT.

The chain combines TRBV29-1 with TRBJ2-1; 13 nucleotides align to TRBD2. CDR3 length: 17 amino acids. CDR1 SQVTM and CDR2 ANQGSEA come from the germline V gene. Trimming took 6 bases from V and 0 from J; bases not matched to a gene: 8. The CDR3 loop is CSVPGTSGTSSYNEQFF. The CDR3 coding sequence is TGCAGCGTCCCAGGGACTAGCGGGACGAGCTCCTACAATGAGCAGTTCTTC.

The chain couples TRBV30 to TRBJ1-2, with 7 bases aligning to TRBD1. Trimming took 3 bases from V and 4 from J; bases not matched to a gene: 11. Germline CDR1 GTSNPN, CDR2 SVGIG (reference sequence). The CDR3 has 15 residues. This chain's CDR3 is CAWRQPGQQFYGYTF. CDR3 nucleotide sequence: TGTGCCTGGAGACAACCGGGACAGCAATTCTATGGCTACACCTTC.

This chain links TRBV27 with TRBJ1-1; no reliable D call. The CDR3 totals 15 residues. V lost 5 bases and J lost 7, with 20 bases in between. CDR1 MNHEY and CDR2 SMNVEV come from the germline V gene (reference sequence). The CDR3 DNA follows: TGTGCCAGCAGTCAACGGAAAGACCGATCCCTTGAAGCTTTCTTT. This translates into CASSQRKDRSLEAFF.

This chain links TRBV12-3 or TRBV12-4 with TRBJ2-3; 9 nucleotides match TRBD2. This CDR3 region has 14 residues. With V trimmed by 3 bases and J by 5 bases, 3 bases remained unmatched. DNA for the CDR3: TGTGCCAGCAGTTTGACTAGCGGAGGAGATACGCAGTATTTT. This translates into CASSLTSGGDTQYF.

Of note for this clonotype: An end of the junction does not agree with germline; a read error may underlie this. The V call is TRBV29-1, the J call TRBJ2-5, with D tentatively TRBD2 (5 bases). The CDR3 covers 13 residues. Germline CDR1 reads SQVTM; CDR2 reads ANQGSEA. CDR3 sequence (DNA): TGCAGCATTGAATTCGGGATGCGAGAGACCCAGTACTTC. Amino acids: CSIEFGMRETQYF.

The CDR3 nucleotides read TGTGCCAGCAGCCCCGGGCCAAGTTATGGCTACACCTTC. The encoded protein is CASSPGPSYGYTF. The V call is TRBV6-6, the J call TRBJ1-2; no reliable D call. The CDR3 consists of 13 residues. Trimming stripped 6 bases from V and 5 bases from J, with 13 bases between. Germline assignment: CDR1 MNHNY and CDR2 SVGAGI (reference sequence).

CDR3 sequence: CASGFAGEGETQYF. The CDR3 DNA is TGTGCCAGCGGGTTCGCAGGGGAGGGAGAGACCCAGTACTTC. The rearrangement uses TRBV12-3 or TRBV12-4 and TRBJ2-5; D perhaps matches TRBD2 (7 bases). The CDR3 contains 14 residues. V was shortened by 8 bases and J by 4 bases, with 17 bases between the two germline ends.

This clonotype was recorded only once. This sequence joins TRBV20-1 and TRBJ2-7; 8 nucleotides align to TRBD2. The CDR3 length is 15 residues. Trimming took 6 bases from V and 9 from J; bases not matched to a gene: 19. Germline V CDR1 and CDR2: DFQATT, SNEGSKA (reference sequence). The CDR3 DNA reads as TGCAGTGCCGCCCACAGCCCGAGCGGGAGAATCAGGCAGTACTTC. Translated, it gives CSAAHSPSGRIRQYF.

This chain joins TRBV4-3 and TRBJ1-2; 9 nucleotides align to TRBD1. After removal of 4 bases from V and 5 bases from J, the junction contained 8 bases not matched to a gene. This CDR3 is built from 15 residues. Germline lookup yields CDR1 LGHNA and CDR2 YSLEER. Here the CDR3 DNA reads TGCGCCAGCAGCCTGGACAGGGGCCTCCTTTATGGCTACACCTTC. It translates to CASSLDRGLLYGYTF.

The gene calls are TRBV19 and TRBJ2-7; 7 bases agree with TRBD2. J gave up 1 base and V 5 bases, and 11 bases lay outside the gene matches. The CDR3 extends over 16 amino acids. CDR1 is LNHDA and CDR2 is SQIVND in the germline V gene (reference sequence). CDR3 residues: CASSGSGLAVSYEQYF. CDR3 DNA: TGTGCCAGTAGTGGATCCGGGCTAGCGGTTTCCTACGAGCAGTACTTC.

This rearrangement joins TRBV5-1 to TRBJ2-7, with D tentatively TRBD1 or TRBD2 (6 bases each). The CDR3 spans 15 residues. Germline V gives CDR1 SGHRS, CDR2 YFSETQ. V lost 5 bases, J lost 1 base, and 16 bases lay in between. The CDR3 sequence is CASRNGGGGSYEQYF. CDR3 sequence (DNA): TGCGCCAGCAGAAACGGGGGCGGTGGGTCCTACGAGCAGTACTTC.

The chain is built from TRBV20-1 and TRBJ1-2; no clear D. Germline V gives CDR1 DFQATT, CDR2 SNEGSKA (reference sequence). The germline V and J ends were trimmed by 5 bases and 0 bases, with 4 bases remaining between them. The CDR3 has 11 residues. The CDR3 is CSALSNYGYTF. The CDR3 DNA reads TGCAGTGCTCTGTCTAACTATGGCTACACCTTC.

This clonotype has just one count. V and J are TRBV28 and TRBJ1-2; D is unclear. V was clipped by 6 bases and J by 3 bases, with 11 bases between them. Germline CDR1 is MDHEN and CDR2 is SYDVKM. The CDR3 runs to 13 residues. CDR3: CASRNPEDYGYTF. The CDR3 coding sequence is TGTGCCAGCAGGAACCCAGAGGACTATGGCTACACCTTC.

This CDR3 reads CASSLQVLANYGYTF. CDR3 DNA sequence: TGTGCCAGCAGCTTGCAGGTCTTAGCTAACTATGGCTACACCTTC. The V gene is TRBV5-5, the J gene TRBJ1-2; D gene uncertain. V was shortened by 1 base and J by 0 bases, with 10 bases between the two germline ends. Germline V lookup: CDR1 SGHKS, CDR2 YYEKEE (reference sequence). CDR3 length equals 15 residues. Full variable domain (rest looked up from reference TRBV5-5 and TRBJ1-2): DAGVTQSPTHLIKTRGQQVTLRCSPISGHKSVSWYQQVLGQGPQFIFQYYEKEERGRGNFPDRFSARQFPNYSSELNVNALLLGDSALYLCASSLQVLANYGYTFGSGTRLTVV.

The V gene is TRBV7-9, the J gene TRBJ2-7; 11 nucleotides line up with TRBD2. This CDR3 comprises 16 residues. CDR1 and CDR2 from the germline V gene are SEHNR and FQNEAQ (reference sequence). The junction had 7 bases not matched to a gene; V was cut back by 5 bases and J by 1 base. The CDR3 sequence: CASSKIAGGPSYEQYF. The CDR3, as DNA: TGTGCCAGCAGCAAAATAGCGGGAGGGCCATCCTACGAGCAGTACTTC.

The chain joins TRBV24-1 to TRBJ2-1; D is possibly TRBD1 (5 bases). Trimming cost V 4 bases and J 5 bases, with 14 bases left between them. The CDR3 is made up of 15 amino acids. The germline V gene has CDR1 KGHDR and CDR2 SFDVKD. CDR3 protein: CATSDRGHPDNEQFF. CDR3 coding DNA: TGTGCCACCAGTGACCGAGGACATCCTGACAATGAGCAGTTCTTC.

This CDR3 reads CASSLVLAVSYEQYF. As DNA, the CDR3 is TGTGCCAGCAGCTTAGTGCTAGCGGTTTCCTACGAGCAGTACTTC. V gene TRBV7-9 combines with J gene TRBJ2-7, with 7 bases that match TRBD2. Germline V gene sequence: CDR1 SEHNR, CDR2 FQNEAQ (reference sequence). The CDR3 has 15 amino acids. After removal of 1 base from V and 1 base from J, the junction contained 4 bases not matched to a gene.

V and J are TRBV29-1 and TRBJ1-2; TRBD1 is a possible D gene (5 bases). Germline assignment: CDR1 SQVTM and CDR2 ANQGSEA. The germline V and J ends were trimmed by 3 bases and 4 bases, with 15 bases remaining between them. The CDR3 covers 14 residues. The CDR3 bases are TGCAGCGTTGACGAGCCAGGGCCCCTCTATGGCTACACCTTC. Translating gives CSVDEPGPLYGYTF.